Following are 29 T cell receptor beta chains from one sample sequenced in a study of vaccination effects on CD4 cells after COVID-19. Sequencing was preceded by expansion of antigen-specific CD4+ T cells with viral peptide pools in the ViraFEST assay. Isolating CD4+ T cells followed around nine days of culture. Each person got two doses of an mRNA SARS-CoV-2 vaccine, BNT162b2 or mRNA-1273. Measured with immunoSEQ multiplex PCR; TCRdb has only the in-frame clones, and not every one. The table includes some 16,000 clones, 70% to 80% detected once. Their antigens remain unidentified. The specimen was CD4+ T cells from PBMCs cultured with HCoV-NL63 spike peptides, collected after COVID-19 vaccination. The receptors stem from a human donor who received a COVID-19 vaccine.

The CDR3 reads CASSWGQGGNQPQHF. CDR3 in DNA: TGCGCCAGCAGCTGGGGACAGGGCGGCAATCAGCCCCAGCATTTT. V is TRBV5-1 and J is TRBJ1-5, with 9 bases identical to TRBD1. The junction had 3 bases not matched to a gene; V was cut back by 3 bases and J by 2 bases. Germline-derived CDR1 and CDR2 are SGHRS and YFSETQ. CDR3 length: 15 amino acids.

This clone was seen only once. The rearrangement links TRBV4-1 to TRBJ1-2; maybe TRBD1 (5 bases). The CDR3 covers 17 residues. Trimming shortened V by 1 base and J by 4 bases, and 19 bases separated the two germline ends. Germline loops: CDR1 MGHRA, CDR2 YSYEKL. The DNA for the CDR3 is TGCGCCAGCAGCCAAGGGGGGAAGGGCCCGAGGGGCTATGGCTACACCTTC. Its translation is CASSQGGKGPRGYGYTF.

This clone was counted a single time. This chain uses TRBV10-3 with TRBJ2-6, with 9 positions matching TRBD1. CDR1 is ENHRY and CDR2 is SYGVKD in the germline V gene. The CDR3 has 15 amino acids. With V trimmed by 6 bases and J by 2 bases, 2 bases remained unmatched. For the CDR3, the DNA is TGTGCCATCAGGGGGGACAGGGCTGGGGCCAACGTCCTGACTTTC. Amino acids: CAIRGDRAGANVLTF.

The rearrangement uses TRBV30 and TRBJ1-5; D unresolved. This CDR3 is built from 13 residues. The germline gives CDR1 GTSNPN, CDR2 SVGIG (reference sequence). Trimming cost V 1 base and J 3 bases, with 7 bases left between them. CDR3 in DNA: TGTGCCTGGAGTGGCGGGAACAATCAGCCCCAGCATTTT. This translates into CAWSGGNNQPQHF.

This clone was counted a few times. V and J are TRBV6-4 and TRBJ1-2; TRBD1 matches at 9 bases. V was clipped by 6 bases and J by 10 bases; unmatched bases: 9. The CDR3 is 13 amino acids. In germline, CDR1 is MRHNA, CDR2 SNTAGT. CDR3: CASRPGTGYDYTF. The CDR3 nucleotides read TGTGCCAGCAGGCCCGGGACAGGGTACGACTACACCTTC.

This chain connects TRBV28 to TRBJ1-1; no definite D call. This CDR3 comprises 14 residues. CDR1 is MDHEN, CDR2 SYDVKM, per germline. V shed 4 bases and J shed 1 base, with 10 bases lying between them. The CDR3 DNA sequence: TGTGCCAGCAGTTACCCAGCTCGGAACACTGAAGCTTTCTTT. Its translation: CASSYPARNTEAFF.

The rearrangement uses TRBV5-5 and TRBJ2-7; 8 bases fit TRBD1. CDR3 size: 15 residues. The V gene end was trimmed by 3 bases and the J gene end by 2 bases; junction bases not matched to a gene: 7. The germline V gene has CDR1 SGHKS and CDR2 YYEKEE (reference sequence). The CDR3 bases are TGTGCCAGCAGCTCCGACCGGGACAGGCCCTACGAGCAGTACTTC. Translation: CASSSDRDRPYEQYF.

This rearrangement joins TRBV11-3 to TRBJ2-2; TRBD1 agrees at 9 bases. Germline values: CDR1 SGHNT, CDR2 YENEEA. The trim removed 1 base at V and 4 bases at J, leaving 4 bases unmatched. The CDR3 has 16 amino acids. CDR3 DNA sequence: TGTGCCAGCAGCTTAGTCGGGACAGGGTCCACCGGGGAGCTGTTTTTT. Translating it yields CASSLVGTGSTGELFF.

The CDR3 nucleotides are TGTGCCAGCTCACCGGAGACAGGGGACGGCTACACCTTC. Its protein is CASSPETGDGYTF. The chain employs TRBV18 and TRBJ1-2; 8 bases fit TRBD1. The ends lost 3 bases at V and 8 bases at J; junction bases unmatched: 5. From germline, CDR1 is KGHSH and CDR2 LQKENI. The CDR3 consists of 13 residues.

The rearrangement uses TRBV2 and TRBJ2-7; TRBD1 might be the D (5 bases). With 2 bases removed from V and 6 bases from J, the gap between germline ends came to 14 bases. This CDR3 is 14 amino acids long. Germline CDR1 is SNHLY and CDR2 is FYNNEI. CDR3 in DNA: TGTGCCAGCAGTGAACGCCAGGGAAGTAGCGAGCAGTACTTC. This gives the protein CASSERQGSSEQYF.

The V gene is TRBV30, the J gene TRBJ2-3; 8 bases agree with TRBD2. The ends lost 2 bases at V and 3 bases at J; junction bases unmatched: 7. Germline lookup yields CDR1 GTSNPN and CDR2 SVGIG (reference sequence). CDR3 length equals 15 residues. Here the CDR3 DNA reads TGTGCCTGGAGTCTCGGGGGGGGAGGGACAGATACGCAGTATTTT. It translates to CAWSLGGGGTDTQYF.

This clone was seen only once. The chain has TRBV9 and TRBJ2-5; D is possibly TRBD1 (5 bases). V was pared by 4 bases and J by 4 bases, with 5 bases between. Germline loops: CDR1 SGDLS, CDR2 YYNGEE. The CDR3 has 11 residues. The chain's CDR3 is CASSRGETQYF. The DNA for the CDR3 is TGTGCCAGCAGCAGGGGAGAGACCCAGTACTTC.

This chain uses TRBV9 with TRBJ2-7, with D possibly TRBD2 on 6 matching bases. The CDR3 runs to 13 residues. V was cut by 4 bases and J by 7 bases, with 15 bases left in between. Germline V CDR1 and CDR2: SGDLS, YYNGEE. The CDR3 bases are TGTGCCAGCAGCCCGGGACTGAAGACGGAGCAGTACTTC. This sequence encodes CASSPGLKTEQYF.

This clone occurred once. V is TRBV6-2 or TRBV6-3 and J is TRBJ1-1; 10 bases are shared with TRBD1. CDR1 and CDR2 (germline): MNHEY, SVGEGT. The CDR3 spans 18 residues. V lost 3 bases to trimming and J lost 11 bases; unmatched junction nucleotides: 21. CDR3 protein: CASSYPDRGRWLFTCAFF. Written as DNA, the CDR3 is TGTGCCAGCAGTTATCCAGACAGGGGGCGGTGGTTGTTTACCTGCGCTTTCTTT.

This clone was seen a single time. The V gene is TRBV2, the J gene TRBJ1-5; 9 nucleotides agree with TRBD1. From germline, CDR1 is SNHLY and CDR2 FYNNEI. The V segment lost 4 bases and the J segment 5 bases; nucleotides outside the gene matches: 3. The CDR3 spans 14 residues. The CDR3 loop is CASSVGQGDQPQHF. In DNA form, the CDR3 reads TGTGCCAGCAGTGTGGGACAGGGAGATCAGCCCCAGCATTTT.

The chain links TRBV4-3 to TRBJ1-1; D not certain. The CDR3 spans 14 residues. V shed 0 bases and J shed 1 base, with 6 bases lying between them. In germline, CDR1 is LGHNA, CDR2 YSLEER. The CDR3 here is CASSQERRNTEAFF. The CDR3 bases are TGCGCCAGCAGCCAAGAGCGGAGGAACACTGAAGCTTTCTTT.

This chain connects TRBV5-6 to TRBJ1-5; weak D call: TRBD1 (6 bases). The V end was cut by 2 bases, the J end by 7 bases, with 16 bases between. From germline, CDR1 is SGHDT and CDR2 YYEEEE. This CDR3 has 15 amino acids. The CDR3 DNA reads as TGTGCCAGCAGCTTCCGGGGGGCGCCGGGGCAGCCCCAGCATTTT. Translating it yields CASSFRGAPGQPQHF.

V and J are TRBV6-6 and TRBJ1-2; 7 bases fit TRBD1. Trimming cost V 7 bases and J 4 bases; bases outside gene matches: 6. The V gene's germline CDR1 is MNHNY and CDR2 SVGAGI (reference sequence). The CDR3 loop spans 13 amino acids. CDR3 bases: TGTGCCAGCACGGACAGGCAATCCTATGGCTACACCTTC. This translates into CASTDRQSYGYTF.

This clone was found once. V is TRBV27 and J is TRBJ1-6, with TRBD1 identical over 11 bases. Germline V gene lookup returns CDR1 MNHEY and CDR2 SMNVEV (reference sequence). The V and J ends lost 5 bases and 4 bases, in that order; junction bases with no gene match: 13. This CDR3 is built from 19 residues. CDR3 nucleotides: TGTGCCAGCAGTCAGTGGACAGGGGGCTTTATGGGTTATAATTCACCCCTCCACTTT. The encoded protein is CASSQWTGGFMGYNSPLHF.

The chain employs TRBV9 and TRBJ1-2; possibly TRBD1 for D (5 bases). V dropped 0 bases and J dropped 14 bases, with 11 bases sitting between them. CDR1 and CDR2 from the germline V gene are SGDLS and YYNGEE. The CDR3 has 11 amino acids. CDR3 nucleotide sequence: TGTGCCAGCAGCGTAGTTAGGACATGTACCTTC. As protein: CASSVVRTCTF.

V gene TRBV12-3 or TRBV12-4 combines with J gene TRBJ1-5; D call uncertain. CDR3 length equals 12 residues. Trimming pared 6 bases from V and 5 bases from J, leaving 8 bases between. The CDR3 protein is CASSYSYQPQHF. The CDR3, as DNA: TGTGCCAGCAGCTATTCGTATCAGCCCCAGCATTTT.

This chain links TRBV6-6 with TRBJ2-3; the match to TRBD2 covers 7 bases. The germline CDR1 and CDR2 sequences are MNHNY and SVGAGI (reference sequence). The V segment lost 2 bases and the J segment 4 bases; nucleotides outside the gene matches: 9. The CDR3 runs to 16 residues. The CDR3 loop reads CASSYGAGDNSDTQYF. DNA of the CDR3: TGTGCCAGCAGTTACGGGGCGGGAGACAACTCAGATACGCAGTATTTT.

This clone was detected only once. The V gene is TRBV6-2 or TRBV6-3, the J gene TRBJ2-7; TRBD2 agrees at 10 bases. This CDR3 has 16 amino acids. The trim removed 6 bases at V and 3 bases at J, leaving 11 bases unmatched. Germline assignment: CDR1 MNHEY and CDR2 SVGEGT. The CDR3 loop reads CASSLKGTSVNYEQYF. The DNA of the CDR3 is TGTGCCAGCAGCCTTAAGGGGACTAGCGTAAACTACGAGCAGTACTTC.

This chain connects TRBV4-1 to TRBJ1-4; 8 bases fit TRBD1. The trim removed 3 bases at V and 0 bases at J, leaving 0 bases unmatched. Germline V gives CDR1 MGHRA, CDR2 YSYEKL. The CDR3 is 15 amino acids. The DNA for the CDR3 is TGCGCCAGCAGCCAGACAGGGGCAACTAATGAAAAACTGTTTTTT. Its protein is CASSQTGATNEKLFF.

The genes are TRBV7-3 and TRBJ1-2; a weak D match, TRBD1 (6 bases). Germline V CDR1 and CDR2: SGHTA, FQGTGA. Trimming took 4 bases from V and 8 from J, leaving 17 bases between them. The CDR3 length is 14 residues. The CDR3 loop reads CASSSGGGAGGYTF. The CDR3 nucleotides are TGTGCCAGCAGCTCCGGCGGGGGGGCAGGGGGCTACACCTTC.

The V and J genes are TRBV6-4 and TRBJ2-5, with D maybe TRBD2 (5 bases). There are 19 residues in the CDR3. Per germline, CDR1 MRHNA and CDR2 SNTAGT. Between the trimmed V and J ends, which lost 6 bases and 2 bases, there was a span of 28 bases. CDR3 nucleotides: TGTGCCAGCAGGGGCGGGTGGAGGACCCCGGAGAGGGAACAAGAGACCCAGTACTTC. It codes for CASRGGWRTPEREQETQYF.

This clone appeared a few times. V is TRBV9 and J is TRBJ2-1; 7 bases are a match to TRBD2. The CDR3 runs 16 residues. The V and J ends lost 0 bases and 0 bases, in that order; junction bases with no gene match: 3. The germline V gene encodes CDR1 SGDLS and CDR2 YYNGEE. The CDR3 nucleotides read TGTGCCAGCAGCGTAGACGGGGGGATCTCCTACAATGAGCAGTTCTTC. It specifies CASSVDGGISYNEQFF.

This chain joins TRBV28 and TRBJ1-5; no firm D call. CDR3 length: 16 amino acids. V lost 5 bases, J lost 6 bases, and 20 bases lay in between. Germline CDR1 reads MDHEN; CDR2 reads SYDVKM. The CDR3 DNA follows: TGTGCCAGCAGTATTGGGTGGGGAGGGTATTCTCAGCCCCAGCATTTT. It translates to CASSIGWGGYSQPQHF.

A few counts support this clone. The chain couples TRBV7-2 to TRBJ1-1, with D unresolved. Trimming took off 5 bases at V and 7 bases at J, with 14 bases between the two ends. The CDR3 consists of 13 residues. CDR1 is SGHTA and CDR2 is FQGNSA in the germline V gene. CDR3 nucleotides: TGTGCCAGCAGCCGCCTCGGGGTGGGTGAAGCTTTCTTT. Translated, it gives CASSRLGVGEAFF.